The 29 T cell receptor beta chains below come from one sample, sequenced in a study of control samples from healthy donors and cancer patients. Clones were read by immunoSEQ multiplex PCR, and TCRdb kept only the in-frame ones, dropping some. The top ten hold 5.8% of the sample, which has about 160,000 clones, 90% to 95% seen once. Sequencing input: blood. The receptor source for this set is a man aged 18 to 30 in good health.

The CDR3 nucleotides are TGTGCCAGCAGTTCCCAGGGTTTTGGAAACACCATATATTTT. Its protein product is CASSSQGFGNTIYF. The rearrangement links TRBV27 to TRBJ1-3, with TRBD1 as a possible D gene (5 bases). With 4 bases removed from V and 3 bases from J, the gap between germline ends came to 10 bases. This CDR3 has 14 amino acids. Germline CDR1 is MNHEY and CDR2 is SMNVEV (reference sequence).

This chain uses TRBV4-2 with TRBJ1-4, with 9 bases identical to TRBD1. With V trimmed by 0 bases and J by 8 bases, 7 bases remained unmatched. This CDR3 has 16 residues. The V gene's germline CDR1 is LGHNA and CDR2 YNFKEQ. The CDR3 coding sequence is TGTGCCAGCAGCCAAGAACTGGGACAGGGTGTGGAAAAACTGTTTTTT. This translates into CASSQELGQGVEKLFF.

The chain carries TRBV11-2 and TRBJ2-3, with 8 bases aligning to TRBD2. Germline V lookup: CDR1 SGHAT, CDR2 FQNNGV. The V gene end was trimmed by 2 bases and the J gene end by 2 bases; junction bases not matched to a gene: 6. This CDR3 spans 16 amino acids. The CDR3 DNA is TGTGCCAGCAGCTTATTGCGGGGGGTCACCACAGATACGCAGTATTTT. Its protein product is CASSLLRGVTTDTQYF.

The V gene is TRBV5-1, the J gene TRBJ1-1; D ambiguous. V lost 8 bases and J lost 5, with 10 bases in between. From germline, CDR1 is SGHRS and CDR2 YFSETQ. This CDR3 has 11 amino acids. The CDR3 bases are TGCGCCAGTCAAGCCGGGACTGAAGCTTTCTTT. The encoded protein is CASQAGTEAFF. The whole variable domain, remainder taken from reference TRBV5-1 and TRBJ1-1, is KAGVTQTPRYLIKTRGQQVTLSCSPISGHRSVSWYQQTPGQGLQFLFEYFSETQRNKGNFPGRFSGRQFSNSRSEMNVSTLELGDSALYLCASQAGTEAFFGQGTRLTVV.

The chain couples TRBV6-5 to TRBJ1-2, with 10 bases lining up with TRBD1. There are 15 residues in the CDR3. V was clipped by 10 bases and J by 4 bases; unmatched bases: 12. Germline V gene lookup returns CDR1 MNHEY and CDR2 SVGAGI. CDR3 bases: TGTGCCACCACCCACGGGGACAGGGGCTTCTATGGCTACACCTTC. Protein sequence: CATTHGDRGFYGYTF.

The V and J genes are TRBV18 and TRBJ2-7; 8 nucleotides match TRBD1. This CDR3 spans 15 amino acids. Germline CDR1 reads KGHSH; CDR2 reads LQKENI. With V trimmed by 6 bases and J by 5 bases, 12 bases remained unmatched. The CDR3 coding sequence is TGTGCCAGCTCGGTGGCCGGACAGGGATACCACGAGCAGTACTTC. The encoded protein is CASSVAGQGYHEQYF.

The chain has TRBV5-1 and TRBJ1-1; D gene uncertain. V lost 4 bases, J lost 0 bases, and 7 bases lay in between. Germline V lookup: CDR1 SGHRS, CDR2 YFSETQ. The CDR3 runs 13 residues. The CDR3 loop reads CASSALMNTEAFF. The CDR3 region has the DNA TGCGCCAGCAGCGCTTTAATGAACACTGAAGCTTTCTTT.

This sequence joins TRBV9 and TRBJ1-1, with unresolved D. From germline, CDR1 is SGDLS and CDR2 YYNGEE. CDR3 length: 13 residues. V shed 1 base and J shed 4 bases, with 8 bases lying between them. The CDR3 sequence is CASSVLWGTEAFF. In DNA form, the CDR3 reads TGTGCCAGCAGCGTACTCTGGGGCACTGAAGCTTTCTTT.

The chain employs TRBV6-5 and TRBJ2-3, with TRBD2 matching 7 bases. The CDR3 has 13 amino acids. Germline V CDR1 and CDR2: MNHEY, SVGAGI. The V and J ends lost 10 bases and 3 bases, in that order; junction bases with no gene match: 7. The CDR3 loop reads CAIGRGGTDTQYF. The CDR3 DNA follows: TGTGCCATAGGTCGCGGGGGAACAGATACGCAGTATTTT.

CDR3 residues: CASSQGSQGDENGYTF. In DNA form, the CDR3 reads TGTGCCAGCAGCCAAGGGTCCCAGGGGGACGAAAATGGCTACACCTTC. The chain recombines TRBV4-2 with TRBJ1-2, with 7 bases lining up with TRBD1. The V gene's germline CDR1 is LGHNA and CDR2 YNFKEQ. The V segment lost 1 base and the J segment 6 bases; nucleotides outside the gene matches: 11. The CDR3 is 16 residues long.

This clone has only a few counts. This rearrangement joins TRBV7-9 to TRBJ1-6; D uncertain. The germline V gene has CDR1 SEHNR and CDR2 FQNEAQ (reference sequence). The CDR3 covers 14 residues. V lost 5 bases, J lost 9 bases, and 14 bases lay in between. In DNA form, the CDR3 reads TGTGCCAGCAGCCATGAGGTCCTAGCTTCACCCCTCCACTTT. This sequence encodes CASSHEVLASPLHF.

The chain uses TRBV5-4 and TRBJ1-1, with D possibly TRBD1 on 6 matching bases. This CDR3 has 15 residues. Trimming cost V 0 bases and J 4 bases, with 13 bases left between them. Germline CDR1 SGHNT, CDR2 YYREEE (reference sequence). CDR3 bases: TGTGCCAGCAGCTTGGCAATAGGGGGAGGCACTGAAGCTTTCTTT. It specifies CASSLAIGGGTEAFF.

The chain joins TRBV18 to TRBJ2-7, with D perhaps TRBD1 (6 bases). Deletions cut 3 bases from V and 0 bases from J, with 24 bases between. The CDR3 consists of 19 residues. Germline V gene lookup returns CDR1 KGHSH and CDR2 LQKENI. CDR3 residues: CASSPFGPRVTGISYEQYF. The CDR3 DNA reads TGTGCCAGCTCACCCTTTGGGCCAAGGGTGACAGGCATCTCCTACGAGCAGTACTTC.

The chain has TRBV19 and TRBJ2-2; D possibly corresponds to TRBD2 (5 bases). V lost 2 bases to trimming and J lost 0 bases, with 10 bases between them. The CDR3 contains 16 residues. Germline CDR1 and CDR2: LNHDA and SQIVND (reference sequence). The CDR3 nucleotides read TGTGCCAGTAGTATACTAGCCGTAACGAACACCGGGGAGCTGTTTTTT. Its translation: CASSILAVTNTGELFF.

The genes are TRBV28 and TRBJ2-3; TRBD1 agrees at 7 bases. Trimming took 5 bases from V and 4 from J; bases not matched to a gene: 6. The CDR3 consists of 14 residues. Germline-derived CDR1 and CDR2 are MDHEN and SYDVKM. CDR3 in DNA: TGTGCCAGCAGTAGGGACAGCAGATCAGATACGCAGTATTTT. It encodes CASSRDSRSDTQYF.

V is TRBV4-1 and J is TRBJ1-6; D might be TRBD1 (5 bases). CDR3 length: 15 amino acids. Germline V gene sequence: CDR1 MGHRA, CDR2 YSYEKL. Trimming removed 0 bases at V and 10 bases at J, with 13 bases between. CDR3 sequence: CASSQEGDSSSPLHF. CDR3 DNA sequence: TGCGCCAGCAGCCAAGAAGGGGACTCTAGCTCACCCCTCCACTTT.

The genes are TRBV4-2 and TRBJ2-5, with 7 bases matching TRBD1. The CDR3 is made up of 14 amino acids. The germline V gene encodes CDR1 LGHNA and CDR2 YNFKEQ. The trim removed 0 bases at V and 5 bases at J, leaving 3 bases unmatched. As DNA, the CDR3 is TGTGCCAGCAGCCAAGATGACAGGGATGAGACCCAGTACTTC. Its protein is CASSQDDRDETQYF.

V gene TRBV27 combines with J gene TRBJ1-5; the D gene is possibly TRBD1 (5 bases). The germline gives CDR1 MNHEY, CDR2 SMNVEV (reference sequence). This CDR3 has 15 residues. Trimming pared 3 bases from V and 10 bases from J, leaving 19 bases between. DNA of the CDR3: TGTGCCAGCAGTTTGGCAGCCCCGGGGCCTTTCCCCCAGCATTTT. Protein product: CASSLAAPGPFPQHF.

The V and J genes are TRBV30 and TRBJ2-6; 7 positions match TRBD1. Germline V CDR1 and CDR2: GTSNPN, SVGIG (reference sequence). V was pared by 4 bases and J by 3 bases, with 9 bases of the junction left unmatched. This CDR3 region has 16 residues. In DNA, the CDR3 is TGTGCCTGGACCCTCCCACAGGGGATTGGGGCCAACGTCCTGACTTTC. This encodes CAWTLPQGIGANVLTF.

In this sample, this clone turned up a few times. The CDR3: CANLAGRYEQYF. CDR3 DNA: TGTGCCAACTTAGCGGGCCGCTACGAGCAGTACTTC. This chain joins TRBV2 and TRBJ2-7; 7 positions agree with TRBD2. From germline, CDR1 is SNHLY and CDR2 FYNNEI. The CDR3 is made up of 12 amino acids. J lost 3 bases, V lost 10 bases, and 6 bases had no gene match.

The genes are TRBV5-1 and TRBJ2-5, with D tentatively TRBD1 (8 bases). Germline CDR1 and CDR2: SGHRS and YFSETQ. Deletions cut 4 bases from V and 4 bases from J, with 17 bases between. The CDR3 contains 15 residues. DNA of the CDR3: TGCGCCAGCAGCAACACAGGGGGGGATGGAGAGACCCAGTACTTC. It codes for CASSNTGGDGETQYF.

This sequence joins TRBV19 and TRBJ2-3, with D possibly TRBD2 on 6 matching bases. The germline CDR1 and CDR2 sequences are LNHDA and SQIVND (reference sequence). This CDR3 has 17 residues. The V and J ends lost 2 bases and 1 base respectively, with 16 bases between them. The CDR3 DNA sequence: TGTGCCAGTAGTATACAATTCAGGGAGGCGGGCACAGATACGCAGTATTTT. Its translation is CASSIQFREAGTDTQYF. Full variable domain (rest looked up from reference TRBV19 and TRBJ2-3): DGGITQSPKYLFRKEGQNVTLSCEQNLNHDAMYWYRQDPGQGLRLIYYSQIVNDFQKGDIAEGYSVSREKKESFPLTVTSAQKNPTAFYLCASSIQFREAGTDTQYFGPGTRLTVL.

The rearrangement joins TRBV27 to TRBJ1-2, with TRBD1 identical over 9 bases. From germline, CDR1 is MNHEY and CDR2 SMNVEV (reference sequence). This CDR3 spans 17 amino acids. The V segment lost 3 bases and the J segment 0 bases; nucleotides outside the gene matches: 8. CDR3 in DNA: TGTGCCAGCAGTTTGAGGGACAGGGCAGGATCTAACTATGGCTACACCTTC. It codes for CASSLRDRAGSNYGYTF.

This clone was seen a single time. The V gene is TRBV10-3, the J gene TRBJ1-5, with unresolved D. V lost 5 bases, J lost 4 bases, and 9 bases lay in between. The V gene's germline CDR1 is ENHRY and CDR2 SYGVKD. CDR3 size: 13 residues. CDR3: CAISPDGNQPQHF. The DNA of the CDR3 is TGTGCCATCAGTCCAGACGGGAATCAGCCCCAGCATTTT.

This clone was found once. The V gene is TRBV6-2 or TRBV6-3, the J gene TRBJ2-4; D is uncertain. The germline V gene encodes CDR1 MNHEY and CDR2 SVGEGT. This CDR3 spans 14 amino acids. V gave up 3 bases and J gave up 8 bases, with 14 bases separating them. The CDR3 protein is CASSYIGRRDIQYF. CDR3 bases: TGTGCCAGCAGTTATATAGGGCGGAGAGACATTCAGTACTTC.

The CDR3 region has the DNA TGTGCCAGCACTTCGGGCAGGGGGCCGTACGAGCAGTACTTC. The encoded protein is CASTSGRGPYEQYF. J is TRBJ2-7 and V is TRBV2; 8 bases are a match to TRBD1. Germline-derived CDR1 and CDR2 are SNHLY and FYNNEI. The CDR3 spans 14 residues. V dropped 7 bases and J dropped 4; count of bases not matched to a gene: 9.

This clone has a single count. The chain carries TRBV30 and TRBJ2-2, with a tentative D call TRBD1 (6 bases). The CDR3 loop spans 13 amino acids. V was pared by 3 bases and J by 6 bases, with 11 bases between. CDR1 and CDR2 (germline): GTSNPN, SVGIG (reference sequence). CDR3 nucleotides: TGTGCCTGGAGCCACAGGGACCCCGGGGAGCTGTTTTTT. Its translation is CAWSHRDPGELFF.

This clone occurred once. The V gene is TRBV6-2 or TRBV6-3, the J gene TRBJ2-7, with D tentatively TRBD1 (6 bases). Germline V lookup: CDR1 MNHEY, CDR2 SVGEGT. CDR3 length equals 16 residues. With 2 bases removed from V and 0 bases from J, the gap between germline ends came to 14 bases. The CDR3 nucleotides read TGTGCCAGCAGTTACGGACCCCAGGGGAGCTCCTACGAGCAGTACTTC. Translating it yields CASSYGPQGSSYEQYF.

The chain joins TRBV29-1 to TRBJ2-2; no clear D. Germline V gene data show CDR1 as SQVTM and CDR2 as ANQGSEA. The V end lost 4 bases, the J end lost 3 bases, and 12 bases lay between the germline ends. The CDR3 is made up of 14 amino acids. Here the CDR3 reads CSVGGWSYTGELFF. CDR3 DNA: TGCAGCGTTGGAGGATGGAGCTACACCGGGGAGCTGTTTTTT.